These 26 T cell receptor beta chains were all obtained from the same sample, sequenced in a study of blood T cell repertoires in COVID-19. The method was immunoSEQ multiplex PCR; TCRdb's version includes in-frame clones alone and lacks a portion of them. The top ten hold around 9.6% of the sample, which has tens of thousands of clones, around 83% seen once. The sequencing sample was made of peripheral blood. The source is a man aged 45-65 years with COVID-19, enrolled during active disease.

The CDR3 spells CASSPGGAAGELFF. The CDR3 region has the DNA TGTGCCAGCAGCCCGGGGGGGGCGGCCGGGGAGCTGTTTTTT. This rearrangement joins TRBV11-2 to TRBJ2-2; TRBD2 matches 8 bases. This CDR3 comprises 14 residues. With 5 bases clipped from V and 6 bases from J, the junction kept 5 bases outside the gene matches. Germline CDR1 and CDR2: SGHAT and FQNNGV.

The table lists this clone with a few counts. The J gene is TRBJ1-5, the V gene TRBV19; a possible D gene is TRBD1 (5 bases). Germline V gene data show CDR1 as LNHDA and CDR2 as SQIVND (reference sequence). V was pared by 6 bases and J by 6 bases, with 21 bases between. The CDR3 is 16 residues long. This CDR3 reads CASSQKKGQGGQPQHF. CDR3 in DNA: TGTGCCAGTAGCCAAAAAAAAGGGCAGGGAGGTCAGCCCCAGCATTTT.

The chain links TRBV2 to TRBJ2-7, with TRBD1 matching 10 bases. Trimming at V came to 6 bases and at J to 6 bases, leaving 5 bases not matched to a gene. The CDR3 consists of 13 residues. Germline V gene sequence: CDR1 SNHLY, CDR2 FYNNEI. CDR3 residues: CASRGTGVSEQYF. CDR3 DNA sequence: TGTGCCAGCAGGGGGACAGGGGTCAGCGAGCAGTACTTC.

The J gene is TRBJ2-1, the V gene TRBV5-6; the D is unclear. V was shortened by 4 bases and J by 6 bases, with 20 bases between the two germline ends. CDR3 length equals 16 residues. The germline gives CDR1 SGHDT, CDR2 YYEEEE. CDR3 in DNA: TGTGCCAGCAGCCCCTTATCAACCGGTAGTCCCAATGAGCAGTTCTTC. Protein product: CASSPLSTGSPNEQFF.

CDR3 DNA: TGTGCCAGCAGTTTGGCAGGGGGTAATTCACCCCTCCACTTT. Protein: CASSLAGGNSPLHF. The rearrangement joins TRBV28 to TRBJ1-6; TRBD1 matches 7 bases. Germline assignment: CDR1 MDHEN and CDR2 SYDVKM. The CDR3 spans 14 residues. V was pared by 3 bases and J by 6 bases, with 2 bases of the junction left unmatched.

The V gene is TRBV6-6, the J gene TRBJ1-2; possibly TRBD1 for D (5 bases). CDR3 length equals 12 residues. Germline values: CDR1 MNHNY, CDR2 SVGAGI (reference sequence). With 6 bases removed from V and 8 bases from J, the gap between germline ends came to 13 bases. The CDR3 is CASRPGPGGYTF. The CDR3 region has the DNA TGTGCCAGCAGGCCCGGCCCAGGGGGCTACACCTTC.

The CDR3 here is CASSSSGTDYSNQPQHF. For the CDR3, the DNA is TGTGCCAGTAGTTCTTCCGGGACAGATTATAGCAATCAGCCCCAGCATTTT. V is TRBV19 and J is TRBJ1-5; 7 bases are shared with TRBD1. Germline V lookup: CDR1 LNHDA, CDR2 SQIVND (reference sequence). V lost 5 bases to trimming and J lost 0 bases; unmatched junction nucleotides: 10. This CDR3 has 17 amino acids.

The CDR3 nucleotides read TGTGCCAGCAGTTCGTTTGGGGGCCGAGAAAAACTGTTTTTT. Protein product: CASSSFGGREKLFF. The rearrangement links TRBV28 to TRBJ1-4, with D possibly TRBD1 on 6 matching bases. The CDR3 consists of 14 residues. Between the trimmed V and J ends, which lost 4 bases and 8 bases, there was a span of 14 bases. Germline-derived CDR1 and CDR2 are MDHEN and SYDVKM.

The V and J genes are TRBV30 and TRBJ1-5; D call uncertain. Germline values: CDR1 GTSNPN, CDR2 SVGIG (reference sequence). V lost 0 bases and J 4 bases, leaving 10 bases between the germline ends. This CDR3 contains 14 residues. The CDR3 here is CAWSVGVQNQPQHF. CDR3 DNA: TGTGCCTGGAGTGTAGGAGTCCAGAATCAGCCCCAGCATTTT.

The CDR3: CSSGTGLKDTQYF. DNA for the CDR3: TGCAGCTCCGGGACAGGATTAAAAGATACGCAGTATTTT. The rearrangement links TRBV29-1 to TRBJ2-3; TRBD1 matches at 8 bases. There are 13 residues in the CDR3. The germline V gene has CDR1 SQVTM and CDR2 ANQGSEA. Germline trimming cut 8 bases from V and 5 bases from J; bases unmatched to any gene: 9.

This clone has just a few counts. V gene TRBV30 combines with J gene TRBJ2-3; maybe TRBD2 (6 bases). V dropped 4 bases and J dropped 4 bases, with 15 bases sitting between them. Germline CDR1 reads GTSNPN; CDR2 reads SVGIG (reference sequence). This CDR3 has 14 residues. The CDR3 sequence: CAWTLGGEADTQYF. The CDR3 nucleotides read TGTGCCTGGACCCTCGGAGGGGAAGCAGATACGCAGTATTTT.

This sequence joins TRBV9 and TRBJ2-7; weak D call: TRBD2 (6 bases). The CDR3 is 14 amino acids. CDR1 and CDR2 (germline): SGDLS, YYNGEE. Trimming removed 0 bases from V and 3 bases from J, with 10 bases in between. The CDR3 DNA is TGTGCCAGCAGCGTAGGTCGGGGAGGCTACGAGCAGTACTTC. Translated, it gives CASSVGRGGYEQYF.

The genes are TRBV29-1 and TRBJ2-3; 9 bases map to TRBD2. The CDR3 runs to 14 residues. Germline lookup yields CDR1 SQVTM and CDR2 ANQGSEA. V gave up 2 bases and J gave up 5 bases; unmatched junction bases: 5. The CDR3 DNA reads as TGCAGCGTTGAAATAGCGGGAGTTGAAGATACGCAGTATTTT. Translated: CSVEIAGVEDTQYF.

The chain combines TRBV28 with TRBJ1-1, with D tentatively TRBD1 (6 bases). Trimming cost V 5 bases and J 0 bases, with 13 bases left between them. The CDR3 covers 15 residues. The V gene's germline CDR1 is MDHEN and CDR2 SYDVKM. CDR3 sequence reads: CASSIGQFMNTEAFF. CDR3 coding DNA: TGTGCCAGCAGTATAGGACAGTTCATGAACACTGAAGCTTTCTTT.

This clone came up once. This chain connects TRBV21-1 to TRBJ2-2; the listed D gene, TRBD1, was not tested against the DNA. TRBV21-1 is labeled a pseudogene. The CDR3 totals 16 residues. CDR3 residues: CASSKRQGRNTGELFF. The CDR3 DNA reads as TGTGCCAGCAGCAAGAGACAGGGGAGGAACACCGGGGAGCTGTTTTTT.

The chain has TRBV9 and TRBJ1-1; tentative D call: TRBD1 (6 bases). V dropped 0 bases and J dropped 4 bases, with 7 bases sitting between them. The germline gives CDR1 SGDLS, CDR2 YYNGEE. The CDR3 extends over 13 amino acids. CDR3 sequence reads: CASSVEGGTEAFF. In DNA form, the CDR3 reads TGTGCCAGCAGCGTAGAAGGGGGCACTGAAGCTTTCTTT.

The table lists this clone with a few counts. The chain has TRBV9 and TRBJ2-1; 8 positions agree with TRBD1. Looked up from germline, CDR1 is SGDLS and CDR2 is YYNGEE. With 2 bases clipped from V and 1 base from J, the junction kept 2 bases outside the gene matches. The CDR3 covers 15 residues. In DNA, the CDR3 is TGTGCCAGCAGCGTCAGGGACAGGTCCTACAATGAGCAGTTCTTC. Translated: CASSVRDRSYNEQFF. The whole variable domain, remainder taken from reference TRBV9 and TRBJ2-1, is DSGVTQTPKHLITATGQRVTLRCSPRSGDLSVYWYQQSLDQGLQFLIQYYNGEERAKGNILERFSAQQFPDLHSELNLSSLELGDSALYFCASSVRDRSYNEQFFGPGTRLTVL.

V usage is TRBV28 and J usage is TRBJ2-7, with TRBD2 as a possible D gene (6 bases). CDR1 and CDR2 (germline): MDHEN, SYDVKM. The CDR3 spans 13 residues. Trimming shortened V by 6 bases and J by 4 bases, and 13 bases separated the two germline ends. For the CDR3, the DNA is TGTGCCAGCAGCCCGGGAGTTGGGTACGAGCAGTACTTC. This encodes CASSPGVGYEQYF.

The V call is TRBV3-1 (or the pseudogene TRBV3-2), the J call TRBJ2-7, with TRBD2 identical over 14 bases. Germline-derived CDR1 and CDR2 are LGHDT and YNNKEL (reference sequence). Unmatched junction bases numbered 2, after V lost 3 bases and J lost 4 bases. This CDR3 comprises 15 residues. The CDR3, as DNA: TGTGCCAGCAGCCACGGACTAGCGGGAGGTTACGAGCAGTACTTC. This codes for CASSHGLAGGYEQYF.

The chain combines TRBV27 with TRBJ1-3; D might be TRBD1 (5 bases). The CDR3 length is 15 residues. CDR1 MNHEY and CDR2 SMNVEV come from the germline V gene (reference sequence). The V end was cut by 1 base, the J end by 3 bases, with 10 bases between. In nucleotides, the CDR3 is TGTGCCAGCAGTTTATACGGGGACTATGGAAACACCATATATTTT. This codes for CASSLYGDYGNTIYF.

The chain links TRBV3-1 (or the pseudogene TRBV3-2) to TRBJ1-1, with 7 bases fitting TRBD1. Looked up from germline, CDR1 is LGHDT and CDR2 is YNNKEL (reference sequence). J gave up 3 bases and V 3 bases, and 4 bases lay outside the gene matches. The CDR3 sequence is 14 residues long. As DNA, the CDR3 is TGTGCCAGCAGCCATCGACAGGGAGACACTGAAGCTTTCTTT. This gives the protein CASSHRQGDTEAFF.

V usage is TRBV28 and J usage is TRBJ2-7; 7 bases line up with TRBD2. CDR1 and CDR2 from the germline V gene are MDHEN and SYDVKM. The CDR3 consists of 14 residues. V lost 5 bases and J lost 3; bases outside the gene matches: 7. The CDR3 protein is CASSNSGPYYEQYF. In DNA form, the CDR3 reads TGTGCCAGCAGTAATAGCGGGCCGTACTACGAGCAGTACTTC. Using reference TRBV28 and TRBJ2-7 for the parts outside the CDR3, the full variable domain is DVKVTQSSRYLVKRTGEKVFLECVQDMDHENMFWYRQDPGLGLRLIYFSYDVKMKEKGDIPEGYSVSREKKERFSLILESASTNQTSMYLCASSNSGPYYEQYFGPGTRLTVT.

The chain uses TRBV5-8 and TRBJ2-7; 11 bases are a match to TRBD2. CDR3 length: 15 amino acids. CDR1 is SGHTS, CDR2 YDEGEE, per germline. After removal of 6 bases from V and 2 bases from J, the junction contained 7 bases not matched to a gene. The CDR3 nucleotides read TGTGCCAGCACCGTGACTAGCGGGGCAGCCTACGAGCAGTACTTC. Its protein is CASTVTSGAAYEQYF. Full variable domain (outside the CDR3, taken from reference TRBV5-8 and TRBJ2-7): EAGVTQSPTHLIKTRGQQATLRCSPISGHTSVYWYQQALGLGLQFLLWYDEGEERNRGNFPPRFSGRQFPNYSSELNVNALELEDSALYLCASTVTSGAAYEQYFGPGTRLTVT.

The chain is built from TRBV30 and TRBJ1-2, with TRBD1 as a possible D gene (5 bases). This CDR3 is 12 amino acids long. CDR1 and CDR2 (germline): GTSNPN, SVGIG (reference sequence). V was cut by 0 bases and J by 7 bases, with 9 bases left in between. The CDR3 spells CAWSVGAGGYTF. CDR3 nucleotides: TGTGCCTGGAGTGTAGGGGCCGGTGGCTACACCTTC.

This clone was counted once. The V call is TRBV30, the J call TRBJ2-2; weak D call: TRBD2 (5 bases). This CDR3 is 14 amino acids long. Per the germline V gene, CDR1 is GTSNPN and CDR2 is SVGIG (reference sequence). Trimming pared 5 bases from V and 0 bases from J, leaving 10 bases between. The CDR3: CAWAPSSNTGELFF. The DNA of the CDR3 is TGTGCCTGGGCCCCTAGCTCGAACACCGGGGAGCTGTTTTTT.

The rearrangement links TRBV5-1 to TRBJ2-3; D is possibly TRBD1 (5 bases). CDR1 is SGHRS and CDR2 is YFSETQ in the germline V gene. V was shortened by 0 bases and J by 6 bases, with 14 bases between the two germline ends. The length of the CDR3 is 15 residues. CDR3 coding DNA: TGCGCCAGCAGCTTGGATGTCAGGGTCTTCGATACGCAGTATTTT. The encoded protein is CASSLDVRVFDTQYF.